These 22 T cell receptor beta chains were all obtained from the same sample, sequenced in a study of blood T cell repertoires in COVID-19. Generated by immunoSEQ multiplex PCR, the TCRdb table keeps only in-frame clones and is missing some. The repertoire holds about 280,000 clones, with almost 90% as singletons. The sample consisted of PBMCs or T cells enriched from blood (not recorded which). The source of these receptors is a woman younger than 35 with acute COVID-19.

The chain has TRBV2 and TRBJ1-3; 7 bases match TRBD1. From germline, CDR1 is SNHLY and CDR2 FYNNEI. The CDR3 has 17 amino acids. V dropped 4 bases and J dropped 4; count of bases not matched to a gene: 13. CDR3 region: CASSAGVGGVTGNTIYF. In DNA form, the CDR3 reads TGTGCCAGCAGTGCTGGAGTAGGGGGCGTAACGGGAAACACCATATATTTT.

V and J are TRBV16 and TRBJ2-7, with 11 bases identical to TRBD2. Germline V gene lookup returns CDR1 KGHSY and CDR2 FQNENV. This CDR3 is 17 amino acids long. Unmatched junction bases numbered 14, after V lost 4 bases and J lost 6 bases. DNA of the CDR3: TGTGCCAGCAGCCCCCAGAGACCAGGGACTAGCGGCAGCGAGCAGTACTTC. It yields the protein CASSPQRPGTSGSEQYF.

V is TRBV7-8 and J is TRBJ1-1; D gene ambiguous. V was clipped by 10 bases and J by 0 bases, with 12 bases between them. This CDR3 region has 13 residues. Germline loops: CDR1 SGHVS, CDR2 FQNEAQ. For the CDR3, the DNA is TGTGCCACCCGTGCGGGCCTGAACACTGAAGCTTTCTTT. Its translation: CATRAGLNTEAFF. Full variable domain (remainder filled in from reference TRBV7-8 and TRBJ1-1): GAGVSQSPRYKVAKRGQDVALRCDPISGHVSLFWYQQALGQGPEFLTYFQNEAQLDKSGLPSDRFFAERPEGSVSTLKIQRTQQEDSAVYLCATRAGLNTEAFFGQGTRLTVV.

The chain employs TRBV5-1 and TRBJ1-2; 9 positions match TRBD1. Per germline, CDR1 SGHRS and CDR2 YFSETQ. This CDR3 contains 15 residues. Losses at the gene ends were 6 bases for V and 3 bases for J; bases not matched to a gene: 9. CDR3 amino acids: CASNEQGARDYGYTF. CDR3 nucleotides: TGCGCCAGCAATGAACAGGGGGCGAGAGACTATGGCTACACCTTC.

The CDR3 region has the DNA TGTGCCTGGAATCGGGGGAGGAATTCACCCCTCCACTTT. Protein: CAWNRGRNSPLHF. This chain joins TRBV30 and TRBJ1-6; a possible D gene is TRBD1 (5 bases). Germline CDR1 GTSNPN, CDR2 SVGIG (reference sequence). The CDR3 sequence is 13 residues long. Deletions cut 4 bases from V and 7 bases from J, with 11 bases between. Using reference TRBV30 and TRBJ1-6 for the parts outside the CDR3, the full variable domain is SQTIHQWPATLVQPVGSPLSLECTVEGTSNPNLYWYRQAAGRGLQLLFYSVGIGQISSEVPQNLSASRPQDRQFILSSKKLLLSDSGFYLCAWNRGRNSPLHFGNGTRLTVT.

The CDR3 sequence is CASSVEGASNQPQHF. For the CDR3, the DNA is TGTGCCAGCAGTGTCGAAGGGGCGAGCAATCAGCCCCAGCATTTT. The V gene is TRBV2, the J gene TRBJ1-5, with D possibly matching TRBD1 (5 bases). Germline CDR1 SNHLY, CDR2 FYNNEI. Trimming shortened V by 4 bases and J by 1 base, and 11 bases separated the two germline ends. CDR3 size: 15 residues. Looking up the rest from reference TRBV2 and TRBJ1-5 gives the full variable domain: EPEVTQTPSHQVTQMGQEVILRCVPISNHLYFYWYRQILGQKVEFLVSFYNNEISEKSEIFDDQFSVERPDGSNFTLKIRSTKLEDSAMYFCASSVEGASNQPQHFGDGTRLSIL.

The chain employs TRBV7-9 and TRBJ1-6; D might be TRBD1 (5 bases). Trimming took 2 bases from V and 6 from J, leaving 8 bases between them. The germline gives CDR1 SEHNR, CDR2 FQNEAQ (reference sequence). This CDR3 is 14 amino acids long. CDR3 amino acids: CASSLQGTNSPLHF. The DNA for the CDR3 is TGTGCCAGCAGCTTACAGGGAACTAATTCACCCCTCCACTTT. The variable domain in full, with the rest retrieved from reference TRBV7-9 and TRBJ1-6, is DTGVSQNPRHKITKRGQNVTFRCDPISEHNRLYWYRQTLGQGPEFLTYFQNEAQLEKSRLLSDRFSAERPKGSFSTLEIQRTEQGDSAMYLCASSLQGTNSPLHFGNGTRLTVT.

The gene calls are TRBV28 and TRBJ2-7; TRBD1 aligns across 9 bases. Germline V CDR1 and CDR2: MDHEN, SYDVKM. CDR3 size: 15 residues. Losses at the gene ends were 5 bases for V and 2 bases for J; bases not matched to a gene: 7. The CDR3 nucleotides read TGTGCCAGCAGTATAATCGGGACAGGGACCTACGAGCAGTACTTC. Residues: CASSIIGTGTYEQYF.

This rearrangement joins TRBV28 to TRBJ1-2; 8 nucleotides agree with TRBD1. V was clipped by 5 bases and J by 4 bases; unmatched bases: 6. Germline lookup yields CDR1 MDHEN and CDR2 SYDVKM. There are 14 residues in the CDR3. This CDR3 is CASSTARGPYGYTF. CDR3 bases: TGTGCCAGCAGTACGGCCAGGGGGCCCTATGGCTACACCTTC.

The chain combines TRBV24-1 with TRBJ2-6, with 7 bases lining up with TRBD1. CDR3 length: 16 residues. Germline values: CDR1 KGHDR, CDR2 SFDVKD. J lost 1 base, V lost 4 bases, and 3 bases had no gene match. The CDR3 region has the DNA TGTGCCACCAGTGACTCGACAGGGTCTGGGGCCAACGTCCTGACTTTC. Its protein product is CATSDSTGSGANVLTF.

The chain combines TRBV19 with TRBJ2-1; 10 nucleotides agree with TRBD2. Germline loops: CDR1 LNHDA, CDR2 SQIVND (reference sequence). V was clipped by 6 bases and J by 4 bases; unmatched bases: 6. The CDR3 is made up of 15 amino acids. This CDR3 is CASRNWTSGYNEQFF. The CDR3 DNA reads TGTGCCAGTAGAAATTGGACTAGCGGATACAATGAGCAGTTCTTC.

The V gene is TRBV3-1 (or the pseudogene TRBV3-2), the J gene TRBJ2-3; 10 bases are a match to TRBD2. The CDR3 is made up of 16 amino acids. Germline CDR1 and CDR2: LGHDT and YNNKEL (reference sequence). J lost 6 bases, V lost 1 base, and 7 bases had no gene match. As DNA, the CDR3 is TGTGCCAGCAGCCAAGCTCCTCTAGCGGGAGTCGATACGCAGTATTTT. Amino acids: CASSQAPLAGVDTQYF.

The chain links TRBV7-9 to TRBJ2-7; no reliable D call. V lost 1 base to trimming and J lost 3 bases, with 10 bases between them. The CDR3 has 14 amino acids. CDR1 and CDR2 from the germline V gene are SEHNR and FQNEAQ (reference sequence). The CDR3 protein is CASSLEHLRYEQYF. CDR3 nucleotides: TGTGCCAGCAGCTTAGAGCACCTTCGCTACGAGCAGTACTTC.

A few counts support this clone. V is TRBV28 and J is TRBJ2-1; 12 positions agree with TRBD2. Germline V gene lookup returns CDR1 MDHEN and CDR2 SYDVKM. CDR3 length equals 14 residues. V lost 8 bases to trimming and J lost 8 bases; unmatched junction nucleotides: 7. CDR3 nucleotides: TGTGCCAGCCGCCTAGCGGGAGGGTTGGATGAGCAGTTCTTC. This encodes CASRLAGGLDEQFF.

DNA of the CDR3: TGTGCCAGTAGGGCATTCTCTAGCACAGATACGCAGTATTTT. This gives the protein CASRAFSSTDTQYF. The chain recombines TRBV19 with TRBJ2-3; D is unclear. The CDR3 has 14 residues. Trimming pared 6 bases from V and 0 bases from J, leaving 10 bases between. CDR1 and CDR2 from the germline V gene are LNHDA and SQIVND (reference sequence).

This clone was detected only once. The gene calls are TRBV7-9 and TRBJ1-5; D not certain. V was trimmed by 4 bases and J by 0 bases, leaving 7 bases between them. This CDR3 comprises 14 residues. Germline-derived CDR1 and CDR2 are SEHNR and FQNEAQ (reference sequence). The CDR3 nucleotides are TGTGCCAGCAGCTCGTCGGGTAGCAATCAGCCCCAGCATTTT. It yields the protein CASSSSGSNQPQHF.

CDR3 sequence (DNA): TGTGCCAGCGGACAGGCCGTTACAGAAGCTTTCTTT. Residues: CASGQAVTEAFF. This chain connects TRBV7-9 to TRBJ1-1; 7 nucleotides match TRBD1. The CDR3 sequence is 12 residues long. From germline, CDR1 is SEHNR and CDR2 FQNEAQ (reference sequence). J gave up 8 bases and V 8 bases, and 8 bases lay outside the gene matches.

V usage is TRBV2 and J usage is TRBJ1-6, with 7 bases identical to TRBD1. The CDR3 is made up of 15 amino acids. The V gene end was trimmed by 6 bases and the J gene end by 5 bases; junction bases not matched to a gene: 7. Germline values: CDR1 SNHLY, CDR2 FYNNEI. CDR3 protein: CASRRLGTDNSPLHF. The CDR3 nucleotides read TGTGCCAGCAGGAGACTTGGGACAGATAATTCACCCCTCCACTTT.

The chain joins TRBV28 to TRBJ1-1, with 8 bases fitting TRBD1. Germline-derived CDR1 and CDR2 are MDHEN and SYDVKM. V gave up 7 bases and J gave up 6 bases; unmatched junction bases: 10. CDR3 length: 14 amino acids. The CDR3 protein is CASITDRVRAEAFF. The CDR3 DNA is TGTGCCAGCATCACGGACAGGGTTCGCGCTGAAGCTTTCTTT. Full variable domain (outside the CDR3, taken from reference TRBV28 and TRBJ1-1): DVKVTQSSRYLVKRTGEKVFLECVQDMDHENMFWYRQDPGLGLRLIYFSYDVKMKEKGDIPEGYSVSREKKERFSLILESASTNQTSMYLCASITDRVRAEAFFGQGTRLTVV.

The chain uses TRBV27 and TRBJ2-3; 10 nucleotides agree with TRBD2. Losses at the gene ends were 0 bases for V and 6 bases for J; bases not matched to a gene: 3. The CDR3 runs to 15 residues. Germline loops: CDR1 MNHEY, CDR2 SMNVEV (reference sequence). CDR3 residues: CASSLSASGSDTQYF. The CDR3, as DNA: TGTGCCAGCAGTTTATCAGCTAGCGGGAGTGATACGCAGTATTTT.

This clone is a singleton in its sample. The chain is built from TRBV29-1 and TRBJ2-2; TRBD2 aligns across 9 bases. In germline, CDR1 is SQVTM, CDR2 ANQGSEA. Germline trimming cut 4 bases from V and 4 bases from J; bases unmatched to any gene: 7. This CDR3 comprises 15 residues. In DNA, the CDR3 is TGCAGCGTTGCGAGAGCGGGAGGACGCACCGGGGAGCTGTTTTTT. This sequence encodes CSVARAGGRTGELFF.

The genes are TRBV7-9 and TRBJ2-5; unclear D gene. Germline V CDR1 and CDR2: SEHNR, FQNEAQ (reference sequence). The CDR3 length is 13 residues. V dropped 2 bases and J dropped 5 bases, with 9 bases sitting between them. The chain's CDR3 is CASSLPRRETQYF. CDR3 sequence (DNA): TGTGCCAGCAGCTTACCCCGGCGGGAGACCCAGTACTTC.